These 14 T cell receptor beta chains were sequenced from one sample in a study of control samples from healthy donors and cancer patients. Produced via immunoSEQ multiplex PCR; TCRdb's table is partial and in-frame only. The sample has about 110,000 clones; over 75% are singletons. The sequenced sample was PBMCs. The source of these receptors is a woman in her sixties with lung cancer.

This rearrangement joins TRBV6-5 to TRBJ1-2; 7 positions match TRBD1. CDR3 length equals 14 residues. V dropped 6 bases and J dropped 3; count of bases not matched to a gene: 7. The germline V gene has CDR1 MNHEY and CDR2 SVGAGI. As DNA, the CDR3 is TGTGCCAGCAGCCGTCGACAGGGTGACTATGGCTACACCTTC. It specifies CASSRRQGDYGYTF.

The chain couples TRBV30 to TRBJ1-3; D is undetermined. The ends were cut back, 1 base at V and 4 bases at J, with 8 bases in the middle. The V gene's germline CDR1 is GTSNPN and CDR2 SVGIG (reference sequence). The CDR3 consists of 13 residues. CDR3 coding DNA: TGTGCCTGGAGTGCCGTCGGGGGAAACACCATATATTTT. The encoded protein is CAWSAVGGNTIYF.

The genes are TRBV29-1 and TRBJ2-7; D is perhaps TRBD2 (5 bases). Germline CDR1 reads SQVTM; CDR2 reads ANQGSEA. This CDR3 is 12 amino acids long. V was shortened by 6 bases and J by 7 bases, with 16 bases between the two germline ends. The CDR3 spells CSVSSDYGEQYF. In DNA, the CDR3 is TGCAGCGTGAGCAGCGACTACGGGGAGCAGTACTTC.

The genes are TRBV30 and TRBJ1-2; D remains ambiguous. This CDR3 has 12 residues. The ends were cut back, 0 bases at V and 8 bases at J, with 10 bases in the middle. From germline, CDR1 is GTSNPN and CDR2 SVGIG (reference sequence). CDR3 DNA sequence: TGTGCCTGGAGTGTCCCGGCGAGGGGCTACACCTTC. Its translation: CAWSVPARGYTF. Complete variable domain (other parts from reference TRBV30 and TRBJ1-2): SQTIHQWPATLVQPVGSPLSLECTVEGTSNPNLYWYRQAAGRGLQLLFYSVGIGQISSEVPQNLSASRPQDRQFILSSKKLLLSDSGFYLCAWSVPARGYTFGSGTRLTVV.

The V and J genes are TRBV30 and TRBJ1-1; maybe TRBD1 (5 bases). CDR1 is GTSNPN and CDR2 is SVGIG in the germline V gene (reference sequence). Trimming stripped 3 bases from V and 0 bases from J, with 11 bases between. The CDR3 spans 14 residues. The CDR3 loop reads CAWRGLAVNTEAFF. For the CDR3, the DNA is TGTGCCTGGAGGGGGCTGGCGGTGAACACTGAAGCTTTCTTT.

The V gene is TRBV6-2 or TRBV6-3, the J gene TRBJ1-1, with 10 bases fitting TRBD1. The V segment lost 5 bases and the J segment 0 bases; nucleotides outside the gene matches: 9. The CDR3 runs 17 residues. Germline values: CDR1 MNHEY, CDR2 SVGEGT. In DNA, the CDR3 is TGTGCCAGCAGTCTCCCCGGGACAGGGGAAATGAACACTGAAGCTTTCTTT. The encoded protein is CASSLPGTGEMNTEAFF.

This chain links TRBV30 with TRBJ1-5, with 7 positions matching TRBD1. This CDR3 has 13 residues. Germline V gene lookup returns CDR1 GTSNPN and CDR2 SVGIG (reference sequence). Trimming at V came to 1 base and at J to 6 bases, leaving 3 bases not matched to a gene. The CDR3, as DNA: TGTGCCTGGAGTGCCAGGGGGAGTCAGCCCCAGCATTTT. Its translation: CAWSARGSQPQHF.

A word on this clone: Other DNA sequences in this specimen translate into the identical CDR3. The rearrangement joins TRBV7-9 to TRBJ1-5, with D uncertain. The CDR3 consists of 12 residues. Germline V gene lookup returns CDR1 SEHNR and CDR2 FQNEAQ (reference sequence). V was trimmed by 3 bases and J by 4 bases, leaving 4 bases between them. The chain's CDR3 is CASSFSNQPQHF. The DNA of the CDR3 is TGTGCCAGCAGCTTTTCTAATCAGCCCCAGCATTTT.

The chain joins TRBV6-5 to TRBJ1-1; a possible D gene is TRBD1 (5 bases). Trimming removed 9 bases at V and 3 bases at J, with 17 bases between. The CDR3 is 14 amino acids. CDR1 MNHEY and CDR2 SVGAGI come from the germline V gene. The DNA of the CDR3 is TGTGCCAGTTGTACAGGAGTCTACGACACTGAAGCTTTCTTT. Its protein product is CASCTGVYDTEAFF.

In DNA, the CDR3 is TGTGCCAGCAGTTTGGTCTCCTACGAGCAGTACTTC. Translated, it gives CASSLVSYEQYF. The chain links TRBV28 to TRBJ2-7; D is ambiguous. Deletions cut 3 bases from V and 0 bases from J, with 3 bases between. The CDR3 contains 12 residues. Per the germline V gene, CDR1 is MDHEN and CDR2 is SYDVKM.

The chain uses TRBV10-1 and TRBJ2-6; no clear D gene. The CDR3 consists of 15 residues. The V gene's germline CDR1 is WNHNN and CDR2 SYGVQD (reference sequence). Trimming removed 7 bases from V and 0 bases from J, with 10 bases in between. CDR3 amino acids: CASKHRVSGANVLTF. The CDR3 DNA reads as TGCGCCAGCAAACACCGGGTCTCTGGGGCCAACGTCCTGACTTTC.

This chain uses TRBV3-1 (or the pseudogene TRBV3-2) with TRBJ1-1; D is possibly TRBD1 (5 bases). Trimming cost V 3 bases and J 4 bases, with 12 bases left between them. This CDR3 has 14 residues. CDR1 and CDR2 (germline): LGHDT, YNNKEL (reference sequence). CDR3 bases: TGTGCCAGCAGCCACGCCGGGGCTGGCACTGAAGCTTTCTTT. Translating gives CASSHAGAGTEAFF.

This chain connects TRBV11-2 to TRBJ1-2; D gene unclear. Germline lookup yields CDR1 SGHAT and CDR2 FQNNGV. Trimming stripped 1 base from V and 3 bases from J, with 21 bases between. The CDR3 is 18 amino acids. CDR3: CASSLVLARSKRDYGYTF. The CDR3 bases are TGTGCCAGCAGCTTAGTTTTGGCCCGAAGCAAGCGTGACTATGGCTACACCTTC.

V gene TRBV19 combines with J gene TRBJ1-4, with D perhaps TRBD1 (6 bases). In germline, CDR1 is LNHDA, CDR2 SQIVND (reference sequence). The CDR3 runs to 13 residues. V lost 5 bases to trimming and J lost 4 bases, with 8 bases between them. For the CDR3, the DNA is TGTGCCAGTAGTGGACAGAGTAATGAAAAACTGTTTTTT. Its protein is CASSGQSNEKLFF.